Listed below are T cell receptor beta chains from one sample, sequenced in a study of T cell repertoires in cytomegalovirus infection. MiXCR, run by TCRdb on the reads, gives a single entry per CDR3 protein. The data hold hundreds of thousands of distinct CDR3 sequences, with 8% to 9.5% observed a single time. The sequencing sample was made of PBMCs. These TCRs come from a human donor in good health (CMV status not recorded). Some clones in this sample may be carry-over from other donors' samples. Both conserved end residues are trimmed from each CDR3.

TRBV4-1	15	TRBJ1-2	ASSQVVAGGSDYGYT
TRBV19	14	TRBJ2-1	ASSIRRGGSYNEQF
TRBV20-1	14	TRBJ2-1	SARDPRRGADNEQF
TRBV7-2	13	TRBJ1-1	ASSPGWTGVGVAF
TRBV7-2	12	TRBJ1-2	ASSLAGDNYGYT
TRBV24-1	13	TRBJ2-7	ATSVAAGRVEGQY
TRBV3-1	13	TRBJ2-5	ASSQTGGPQETQY
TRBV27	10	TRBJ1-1	ASRSGSTEAF
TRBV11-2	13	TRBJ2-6	ANAQGARGANVLT
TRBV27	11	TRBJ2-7	ASNRQGAYEQY
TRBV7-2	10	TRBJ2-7	ASSGLAVEQY
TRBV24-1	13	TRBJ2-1	ATSARETLRDEQF
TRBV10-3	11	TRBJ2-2	AITGTLTGELF
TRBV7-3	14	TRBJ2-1	ASSFSGGRSYNEQF
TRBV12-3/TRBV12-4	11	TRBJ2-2	AIKGTNTGELF
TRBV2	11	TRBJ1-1	ADEGRMNTEAF
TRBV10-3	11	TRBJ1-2	AISEPLRYGYT
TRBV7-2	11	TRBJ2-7	ASSLAVEYEQY
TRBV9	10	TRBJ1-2	ASSRGHNGYT
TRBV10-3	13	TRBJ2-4	AISEGQGSKNIQY
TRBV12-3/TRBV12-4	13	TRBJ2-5	ASSFGGTAQETQY
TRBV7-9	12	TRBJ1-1	ASSLGTGSTEAF
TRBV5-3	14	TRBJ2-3	ASSLAGNPYTDTQY
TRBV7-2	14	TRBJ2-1	ASSSAGTRGGNEQF
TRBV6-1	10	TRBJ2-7	ASSAEYYEQY
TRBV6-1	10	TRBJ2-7	ASGTDLYEQY
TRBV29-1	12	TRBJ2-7	SGAPGQGISEQY
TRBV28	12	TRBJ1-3	ASITGAAGNTIY
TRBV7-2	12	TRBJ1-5	ASSLDGRFGPQH
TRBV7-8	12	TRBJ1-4	ASSETGGNEKLF
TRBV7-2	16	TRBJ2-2	ASSLLAGRLAGTGELF
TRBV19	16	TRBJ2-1	ASSIRHAGSGGNNEQF
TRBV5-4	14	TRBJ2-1	ASSGGLANFLNEQF
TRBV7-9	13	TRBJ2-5	ASSRLAGPLETQY
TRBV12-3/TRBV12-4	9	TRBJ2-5	ASSSGETQY
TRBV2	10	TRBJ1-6	ASTAQSVPLH
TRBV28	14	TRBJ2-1	ASSSLGGGTYNEQF
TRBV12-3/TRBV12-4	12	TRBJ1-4	ASSRGTVVEKLF
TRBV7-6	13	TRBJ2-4	ASSPFPSGGNIQY
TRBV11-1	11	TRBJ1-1	ASSYQVRTEAF
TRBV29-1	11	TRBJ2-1	SVDPEKRNEQF
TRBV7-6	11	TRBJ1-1	ASSPGQVTEAF
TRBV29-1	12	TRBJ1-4	SVAVGRTNEKLF
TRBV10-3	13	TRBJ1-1	AIRGIMGVDTEAF
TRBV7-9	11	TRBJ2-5	ASSLVREKTQY
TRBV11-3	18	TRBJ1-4	ASSLDSHSTGPSTNEKLF
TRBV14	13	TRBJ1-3	ASSPTRGWENTIY
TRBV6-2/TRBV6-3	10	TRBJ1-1	ASSERKTEAF
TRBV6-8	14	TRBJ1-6	ASSYGALGSVSPLH
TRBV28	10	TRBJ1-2	ASRLQAWGYT
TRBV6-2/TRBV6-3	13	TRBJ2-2	ASSYRLGGTGELF
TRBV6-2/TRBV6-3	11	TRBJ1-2	ASSYEYNYGYT
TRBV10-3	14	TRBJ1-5	AISESTRGGGQPQH
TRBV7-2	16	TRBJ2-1	ASSLARDAWSSYNEQF